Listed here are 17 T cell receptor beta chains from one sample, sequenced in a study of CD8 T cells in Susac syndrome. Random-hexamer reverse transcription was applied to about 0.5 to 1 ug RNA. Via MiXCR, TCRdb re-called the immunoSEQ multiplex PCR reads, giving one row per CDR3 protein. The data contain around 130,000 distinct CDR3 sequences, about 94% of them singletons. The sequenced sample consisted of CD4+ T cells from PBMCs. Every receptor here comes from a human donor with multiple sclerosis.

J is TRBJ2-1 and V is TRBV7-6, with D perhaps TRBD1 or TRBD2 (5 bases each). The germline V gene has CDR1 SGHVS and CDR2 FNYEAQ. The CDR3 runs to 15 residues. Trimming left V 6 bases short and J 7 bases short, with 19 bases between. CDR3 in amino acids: CASRAAQGPGNEQFF. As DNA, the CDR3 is TGTGCCAGCAGAGCGGCCCAGGGCCCGGGGAATGAGCAGTTCTTC.

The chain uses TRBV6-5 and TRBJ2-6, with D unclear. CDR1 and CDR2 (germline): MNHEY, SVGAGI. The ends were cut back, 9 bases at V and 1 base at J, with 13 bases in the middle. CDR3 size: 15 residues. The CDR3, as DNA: TGTGCCAGTAAAGCGCCTGGTTCTGGGGCCAACGTCCTGACTTTC. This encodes CASKAPGSGANVLTF.

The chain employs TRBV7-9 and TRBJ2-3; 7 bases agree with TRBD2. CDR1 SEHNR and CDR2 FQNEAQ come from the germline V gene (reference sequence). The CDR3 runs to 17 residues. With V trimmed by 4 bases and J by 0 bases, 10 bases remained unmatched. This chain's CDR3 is CASSWPRSGVSTDTQYF. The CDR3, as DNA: TGTGCCAGCAGCTGGCCGCGGAGCGGGGTTAGCACAGATACGCAGTATTTT.

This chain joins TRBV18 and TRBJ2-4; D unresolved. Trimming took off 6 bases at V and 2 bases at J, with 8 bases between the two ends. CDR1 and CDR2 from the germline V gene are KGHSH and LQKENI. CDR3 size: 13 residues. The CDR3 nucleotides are TGTGCCAGCTCCCCCCCATCCAAAAACATTCAGTACTTC. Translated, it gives CASSPPSKNIQYF.

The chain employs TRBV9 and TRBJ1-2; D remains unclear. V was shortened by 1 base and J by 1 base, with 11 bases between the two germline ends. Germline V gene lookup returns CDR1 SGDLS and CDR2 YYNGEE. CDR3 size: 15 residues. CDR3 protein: CASSVRAGLNYGYTF. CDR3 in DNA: TGTGCCAGCAGCGTAAGGGCAGGACTTAACTATGGCTACACCTTC.

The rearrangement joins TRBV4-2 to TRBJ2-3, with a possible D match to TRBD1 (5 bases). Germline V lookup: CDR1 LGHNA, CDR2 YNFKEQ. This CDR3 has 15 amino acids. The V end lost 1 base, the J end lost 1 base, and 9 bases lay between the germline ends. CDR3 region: CASSQVGAGTDTQYF. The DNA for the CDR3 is TGTGCCAGCAGCCAAGTAGGGGCAGGCACAGATACGCAGTATTTT.

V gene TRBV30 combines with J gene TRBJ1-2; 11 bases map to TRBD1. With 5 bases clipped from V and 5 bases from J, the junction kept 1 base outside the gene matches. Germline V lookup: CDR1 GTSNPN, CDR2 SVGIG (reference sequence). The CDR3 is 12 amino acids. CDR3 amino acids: CAWGQGAYGYTF. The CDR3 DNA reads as TGTGCCTGGGGACAGGGGGCGTATGGCTACACCTTC. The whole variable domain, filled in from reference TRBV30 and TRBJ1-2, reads SQTIHQWPATLVQPVGSPLSLECTVEGTSNPNLYWYRQAAGRGLQLLFYSVGIGQISSEVPQNLSASRPQDRQFILSSKKLLLSDSGFYLCAWGQGAYGYTFGSGTRLTVV.

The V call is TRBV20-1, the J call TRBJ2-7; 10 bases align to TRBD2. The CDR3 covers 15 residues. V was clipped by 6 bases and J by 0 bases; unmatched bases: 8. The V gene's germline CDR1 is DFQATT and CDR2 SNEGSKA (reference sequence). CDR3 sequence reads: CSAISSGRSSYEQYF. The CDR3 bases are TGCAGTGCGATAAGTAGCGGGAGGAGCTCCTACGAGCAGTACTTC.

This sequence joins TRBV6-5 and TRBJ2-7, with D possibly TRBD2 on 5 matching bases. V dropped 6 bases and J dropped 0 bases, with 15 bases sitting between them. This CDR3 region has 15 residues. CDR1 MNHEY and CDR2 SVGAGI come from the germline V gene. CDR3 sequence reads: CASRGSLYLSYEQYF. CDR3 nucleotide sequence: TGTGCCAGCAGGGGGAGTCTTTACCTCTCCTACGAGCAGTACTTC.

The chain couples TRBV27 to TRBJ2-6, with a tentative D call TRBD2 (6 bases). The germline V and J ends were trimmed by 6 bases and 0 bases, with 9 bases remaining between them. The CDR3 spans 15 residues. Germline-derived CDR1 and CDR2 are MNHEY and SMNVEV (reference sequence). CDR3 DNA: TGTGCCAGCAGCCGGGGAGGCTCTGGGGCCAACGTCCTGACTTTC. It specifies CASSRGGSGANVLTF. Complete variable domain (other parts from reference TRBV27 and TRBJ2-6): EAQVTQNPRYLITVTGKKLTVTCSQNMNHEYMSWYRQDPGLGLRQIYYSMNVEVTDKGDVPEGYKVSRKEKRNFPLILESPSPNQTSLYFCASSRGGSGANVLTFGAGSRLTVL.

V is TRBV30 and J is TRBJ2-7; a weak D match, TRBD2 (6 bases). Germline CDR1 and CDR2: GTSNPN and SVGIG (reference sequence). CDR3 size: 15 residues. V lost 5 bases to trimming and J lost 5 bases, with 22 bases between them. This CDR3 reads CAWDGTGIPTDEQYF. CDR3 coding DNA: TGTGCCTGGGATGGGACTGGCATTCCTACAGACGAGCAGTACTTC.

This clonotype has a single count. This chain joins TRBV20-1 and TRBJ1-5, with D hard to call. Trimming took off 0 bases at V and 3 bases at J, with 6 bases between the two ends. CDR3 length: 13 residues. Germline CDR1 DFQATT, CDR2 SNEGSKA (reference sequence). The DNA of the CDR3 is TGCAGTGCTAGAGAAGGCTTCAATCAGCCCCAGCATTTT. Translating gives CSAREGFNQPQHF.

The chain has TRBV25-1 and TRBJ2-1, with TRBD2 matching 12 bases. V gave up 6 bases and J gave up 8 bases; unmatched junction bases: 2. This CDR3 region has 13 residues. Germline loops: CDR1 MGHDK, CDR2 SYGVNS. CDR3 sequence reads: CASRTSGRDEQFF. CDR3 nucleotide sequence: TGTGCCAGCAGGACTAGCGGGAGAGATGAGCAGTTCTTC.

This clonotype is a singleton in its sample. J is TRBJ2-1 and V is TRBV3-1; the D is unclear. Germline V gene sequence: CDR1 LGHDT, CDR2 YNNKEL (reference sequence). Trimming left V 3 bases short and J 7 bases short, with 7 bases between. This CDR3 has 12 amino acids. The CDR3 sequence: CASSQRWNEQFF. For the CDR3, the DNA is TGTGCCAGCAGCCAGCGGTGGAATGAGCAGTTCTTC.

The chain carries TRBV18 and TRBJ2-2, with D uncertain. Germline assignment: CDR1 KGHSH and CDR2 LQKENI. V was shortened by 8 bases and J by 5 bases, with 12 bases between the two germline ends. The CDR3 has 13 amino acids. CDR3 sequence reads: CASRHDETGELFF. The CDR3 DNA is TGTGCCAGCCGCCATGACGAGACCGGGGAGCTGTTTTTT.

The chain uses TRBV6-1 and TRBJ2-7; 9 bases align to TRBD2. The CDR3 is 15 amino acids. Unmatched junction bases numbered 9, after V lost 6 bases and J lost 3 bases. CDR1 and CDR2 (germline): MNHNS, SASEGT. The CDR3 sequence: CASSSIAGAHYEQYF. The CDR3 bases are TGTGCCAGCAGCTCCATAGCGGGGGCCCACTACGAGCAGTACTTC.

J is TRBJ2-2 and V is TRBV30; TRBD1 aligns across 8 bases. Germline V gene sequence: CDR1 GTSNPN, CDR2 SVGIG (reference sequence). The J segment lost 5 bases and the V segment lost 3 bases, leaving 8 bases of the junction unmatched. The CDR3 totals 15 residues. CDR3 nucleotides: TGTGCCTGGAGCCCCGGGACAGGCGTAACCGGGGAGCTGTTTTTT. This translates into CAWSPGTGVTGELFF.